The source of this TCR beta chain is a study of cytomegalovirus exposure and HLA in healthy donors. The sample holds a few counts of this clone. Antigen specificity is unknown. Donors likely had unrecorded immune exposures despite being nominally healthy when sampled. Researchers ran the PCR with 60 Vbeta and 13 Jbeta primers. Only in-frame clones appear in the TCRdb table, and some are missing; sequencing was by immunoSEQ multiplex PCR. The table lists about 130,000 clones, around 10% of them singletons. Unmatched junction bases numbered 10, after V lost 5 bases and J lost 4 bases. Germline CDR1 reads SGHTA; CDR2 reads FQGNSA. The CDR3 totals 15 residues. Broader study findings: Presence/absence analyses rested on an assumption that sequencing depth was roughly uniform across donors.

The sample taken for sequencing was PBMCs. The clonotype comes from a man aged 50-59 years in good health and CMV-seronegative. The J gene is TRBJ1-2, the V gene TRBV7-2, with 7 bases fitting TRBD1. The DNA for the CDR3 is TGTGCCAGCAGCGCAGGGACAGCAAGTTTCTATGGCTACACCTTC. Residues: CASSAGTASFYGYTF.